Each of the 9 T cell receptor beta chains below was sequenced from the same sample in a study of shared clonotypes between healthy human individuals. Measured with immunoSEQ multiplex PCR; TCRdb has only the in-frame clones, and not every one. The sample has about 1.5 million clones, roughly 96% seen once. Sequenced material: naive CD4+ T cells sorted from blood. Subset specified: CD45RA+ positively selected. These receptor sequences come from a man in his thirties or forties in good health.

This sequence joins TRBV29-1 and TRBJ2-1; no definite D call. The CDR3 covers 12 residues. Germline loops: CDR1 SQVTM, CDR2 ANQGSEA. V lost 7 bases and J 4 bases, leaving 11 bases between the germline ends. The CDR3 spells CSAGSRYNEQFF. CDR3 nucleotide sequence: TGCAGCGCCGGTAGCCGTTACAATGAGCAGTTCTTC.

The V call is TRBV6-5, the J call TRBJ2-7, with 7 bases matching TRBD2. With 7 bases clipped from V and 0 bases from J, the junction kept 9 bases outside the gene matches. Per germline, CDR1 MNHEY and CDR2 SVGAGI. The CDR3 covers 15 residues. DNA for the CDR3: TGTGCCAGCATTCCCCAGGGCGGGAGCTCCTACGAGCAGTACTTC. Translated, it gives CASIPQGGSSYEQYF.

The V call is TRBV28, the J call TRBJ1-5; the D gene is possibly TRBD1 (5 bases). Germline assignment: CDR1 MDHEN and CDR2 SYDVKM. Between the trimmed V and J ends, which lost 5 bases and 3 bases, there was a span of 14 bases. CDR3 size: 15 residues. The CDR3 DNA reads TGTGCCAGCAGTCTTGGTCGAGGGGTCAATCAGCCCCAGCATTTT. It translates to CASSLGRGVNQPQHF.

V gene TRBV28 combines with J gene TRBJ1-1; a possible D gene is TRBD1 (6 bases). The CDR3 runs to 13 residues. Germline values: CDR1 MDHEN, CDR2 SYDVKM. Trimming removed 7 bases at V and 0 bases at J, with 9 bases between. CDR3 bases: TGTGCCAGCAAAAGGGGGTTGAACACTGAAGCTTTCTTT. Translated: CASKRGLNTEAFF.

CDR3 coding DNA: TGTGCCAGTAGTAAGCGGGAGGGCCGGGATGAGCAGTTCTTC. It specifies CASSKREGRDEQFF. The V and J genes are TRBV19 and TRBJ2-1; TRBD2 matches 10 bases. Germline CDR1 reads LNHDA; CDR2 reads SQIVND (reference sequence). V dropped 4 bases and J dropped 8; count of bases not matched to a gene: 5. This CDR3 has 14 amino acids.

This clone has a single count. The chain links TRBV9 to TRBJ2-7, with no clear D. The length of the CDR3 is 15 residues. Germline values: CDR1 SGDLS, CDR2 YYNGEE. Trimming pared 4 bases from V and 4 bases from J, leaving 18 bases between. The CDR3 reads CASSPKAQAPYEQYF. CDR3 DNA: TGTGCCAGCAGCCCTAAGGCCCAAGCACCTTACGAGCAGTACTTC.

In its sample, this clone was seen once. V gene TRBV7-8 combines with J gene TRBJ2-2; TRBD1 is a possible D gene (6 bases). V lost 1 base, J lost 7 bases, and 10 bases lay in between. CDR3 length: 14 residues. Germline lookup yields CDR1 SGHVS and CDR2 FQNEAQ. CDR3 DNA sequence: TGTGCCAGCAGCTTAGAACGGGACATCGGGGAGCTGTTTTTT. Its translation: CASSLERDIGELFF.

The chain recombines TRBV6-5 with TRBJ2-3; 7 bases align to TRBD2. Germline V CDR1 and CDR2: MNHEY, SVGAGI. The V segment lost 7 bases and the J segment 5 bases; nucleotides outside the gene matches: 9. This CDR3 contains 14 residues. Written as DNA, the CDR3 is TGTGCCAGCACCAAAGCGGGAATCGAAGATACGCAGTATTTT. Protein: CASTKAGIEDTQYF.

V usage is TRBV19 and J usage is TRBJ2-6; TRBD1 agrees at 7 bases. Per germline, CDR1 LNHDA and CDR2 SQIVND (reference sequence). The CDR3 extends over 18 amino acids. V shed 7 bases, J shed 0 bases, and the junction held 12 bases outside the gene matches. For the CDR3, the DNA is TGTGCCAGTATCGCATGGGCGACAGGGCTCTCTGGGGCCAACGTCCTGACTTTC. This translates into CASIAWATGLSGANVLTF.